This T cell receptor (beta chain) was documented in a study of CD8 T cells in ankylosing spondylitis. TCRdb re-analysed the 5' RACE reads in MiXCR, keeping a single row per CDR3 protein. The sample yields 90,000 to 120,000 distinct CDR3 sequences, around 24% seen once. In this sample, this clonotype turned up a few times. This TCR was sampled from a male donor with ankylosing spondylitis. Sequencing was carried out using synovial fluid, either unsorted or a sorted T cell fraction (not recorded which).

The CDR3 bases are TGTGCCAGCAGCTACCGTCCTGGGACTAGCGGGAGAACAGATACGCAGTATTTT. Encoded protein: CASSYRPGTSGRTDTQYF. The rearrangement joins TRBV11-2 to TRBJ2-3; 14 positions agree with TRBD2. The CDR3 is made up of 18 amino acids. Germline V CDR1 and CDR2: SGHAT, FQNNGV. Germline trimming cut 4 bases from V and 3 bases from J; bases unmatched to any gene: 9.